The 8 T cell receptor beta chains presented below share a single source sample, sequenced in a study of PD-1 blockade in classical Hodgkin lymphoma. Stated time point: cycle 4 day 1 (C4D1), after five to seven weeks of nivolumab. There was relapse after autologous stem cell transplantation in every patient, and there was variation in brentuximab vedotin exposure. Produced via immunoSEQ multiplex PCR; TCRdb's table is partial and in-frame only. The repertoire holds over 70,000 clones, with 90% as singletons. The specimen comprised peripheral blood mononuclear cells (PBMCs), sampled before the fourth cycle of nivolumab. The receptors were gathered from a human donor with classical Hodgkin lymphoma.

CDR3 nucleotide sequence: TGTGCCTGGTCGGGAGACGTGAATGAAAAACTGTTTTTT. Protein: CAWSGDVNEKLFF. V usage is TRBV30 and J usage is TRBJ1-4; D uncertain. Trimming left V 5 bases short and J 5 bases short, with 12 bases between. The germline gives CDR1 GTSNPN, CDR2 SVGIG (reference sequence). This CDR3 has 13 residues.

This chain joins TRBV30 and TRBJ2-5; 8 bases map to TRBD2. The CDR3 has 13 amino acids. Unmatched junction bases numbered 2, after V lost 1 base and J lost 4 bases. Germline CDR1 reads GTSNPN; CDR2 reads SVGIG (reference sequence). DNA of the CDR3: TGTGCCTGGAGTGGCCTAGCGGGAGAGACCCAGTACTTC. This gives the protein CAWSGLAGETQYF.

This chain uses TRBV18 with TRBJ1-4; D is ambiguous. CDR3 length: 14 residues. V was clipped by 2 bases and J by 6 bases, with 10 bases between them. In germline, CDR1 is KGHSH, CDR2 LQKENI. In DNA form, the CDR3 reads TGTGCCAGCTCACCAATCATACAAGATGAAAAACTGTTTTTT. Protein product: CASSPIIQDEKLFF. The entire variable domain, with the rest obtained from reference TRBV18 and TRBJ1-4, is as follows: NAGVMQNPRHLVRRRGQEARLRCSPMKGHSHVYWYRQLPEEGLKFMVYLQKENIIDESGMPKERFSAEFPKEGPSILRIQQVVRGDSAAYFCASSPIIQDEKLFFGSGTQLSVL.

This chain joins TRBV6-1 and TRBJ2-1, with 9 positions matching TRBD1. Germline V gives CDR1 MNHNS, CDR2 SASEGT. The CDR3 length is 13 residues. V was clipped by 3 bases and J by 12 bases; unmatched bases: 6. The CDR3 spells CASSEGTGYVQFF. The CDR3 nucleotides read TGTGCCAGCAGTGAGGGGACAGGGTACGTGCAGTTCTTC.

The CDR3 DNA follows: TGTGCCAGTAAGGACGGAAATCAGCCCCAGCATTTT. This translates into CASKDGNQPQHF. The chain couples TRBV19 to TRBJ1-5; D is undetermined. Looked up from germline, CDR1 is LNHDA and CDR2 is SQIVND (reference sequence). CDR3 length: 12 residues. V lost 7 bases and J 4 bases, leaving 8 bases between the germline ends.

This chain links TRBV19 with TRBJ2-3, with TRBD1 matching over 7 bases. Trimming cost V 5 bases and J 1 base; bases outside gene matches: 3. CDR3 length: 14 residues. Germline V gene sequence: CDR1 LNHDA, CDR2 SQIVND (reference sequence). This CDR3 reads CASSPGQGTDTQYF. The CDR3 nucleotides are TGTGCCAGTAGTCCAGGACAGGGCACAGATACGCAGTATTTT.

This chain links TRBV14 with TRBJ2-2; tentative D call: TRBD1 (6 bases). In germline, CDR1 is SGHDN, CDR2 FVKESK. This CDR3 contains 16 residues. Trimming took 1 base from V and 1 from J, leaving 10 bases between them. This CDR3 reads CASSQAGAGNTGELFF. CDR3 DNA: TGTGCCAGCAGCCAAGCAGGGGCAGGGAACACCGGGGAGCTGTTTTTT.

V usage is TRBV19 and J usage is TRBJ2-4, with D possibly matching TRBD2 (6 bases). This CDR3 has 12 residues. The V end lost 3 bases, the J end lost 10 bases, and 10 bases lay between the germline ends. Germline V lookup: CDR1 LNHDA, CDR2 SQIVND (reference sequence). The CDR3 loop reads CASSMAGQIQYF. The CDR3 DNA sequence: TGTGCCAGTAGTATGGCGGGGCAAATTCAGTACTTC.